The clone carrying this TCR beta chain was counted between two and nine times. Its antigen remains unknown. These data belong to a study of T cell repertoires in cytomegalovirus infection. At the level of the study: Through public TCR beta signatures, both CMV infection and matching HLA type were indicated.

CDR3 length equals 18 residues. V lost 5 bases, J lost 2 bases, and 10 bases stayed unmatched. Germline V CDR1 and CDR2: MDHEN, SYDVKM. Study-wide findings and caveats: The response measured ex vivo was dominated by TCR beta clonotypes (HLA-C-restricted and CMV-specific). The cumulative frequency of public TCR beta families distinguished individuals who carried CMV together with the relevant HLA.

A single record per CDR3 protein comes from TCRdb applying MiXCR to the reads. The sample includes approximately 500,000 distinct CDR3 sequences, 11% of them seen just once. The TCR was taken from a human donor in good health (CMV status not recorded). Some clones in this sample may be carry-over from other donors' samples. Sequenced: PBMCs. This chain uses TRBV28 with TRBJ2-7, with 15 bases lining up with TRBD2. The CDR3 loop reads CASSTYRTSGRVTYEQYF. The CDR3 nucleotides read TGTGCCAGCAGTACCTATCGGACTAGCGGGAGGGTGACCTACGAGCAGTACTTC.